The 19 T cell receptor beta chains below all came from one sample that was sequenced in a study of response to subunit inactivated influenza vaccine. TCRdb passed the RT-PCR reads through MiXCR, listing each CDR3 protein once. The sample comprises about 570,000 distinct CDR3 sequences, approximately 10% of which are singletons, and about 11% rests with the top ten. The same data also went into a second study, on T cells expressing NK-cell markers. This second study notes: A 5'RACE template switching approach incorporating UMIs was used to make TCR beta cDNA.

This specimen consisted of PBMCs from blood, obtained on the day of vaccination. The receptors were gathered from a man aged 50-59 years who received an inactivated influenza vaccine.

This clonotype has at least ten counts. As DNA, the CDR3 is TGTGCCAGCAGCTTCAGGACAGGAAACAATGAGCAGTTCTTC. It is translated as CASSFRTGNNEQFF. This chain connects TRBV7-2 to TRBJ2-1, with 7 bases identical to TRBD1. V shed 3 bases and J 5 bases; nucleotides not matched to a gene: 4. The CDR3 sequence is 14 residues long. CDR1 and CDR2 (germline): SGHTA, FQGNSA. Based on the CDR3 plus reference TRBV7-2 and TRBJ2-1, the full variable domain is GAGVSQSPSNKVTEKGKDVELRCDPISGHTALYWYRQSLGQGLEFLIYFQGNSAPDKSGLPSDRFSAERTGGSVSTLTIQRTQQEDSAVYLCASSFRTGNNEQFFGPGTRLTVL.

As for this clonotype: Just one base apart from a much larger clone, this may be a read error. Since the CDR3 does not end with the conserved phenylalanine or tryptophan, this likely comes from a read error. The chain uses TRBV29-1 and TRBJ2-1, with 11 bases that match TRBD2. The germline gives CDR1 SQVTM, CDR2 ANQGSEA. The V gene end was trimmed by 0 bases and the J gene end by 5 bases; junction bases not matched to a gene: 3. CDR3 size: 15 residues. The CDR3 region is CSVEDLAGGHNEQFL. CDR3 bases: TGCAGCGTTGAAGATCTAGCGGGAGGTCACAATGAGCAGTTCCTC.

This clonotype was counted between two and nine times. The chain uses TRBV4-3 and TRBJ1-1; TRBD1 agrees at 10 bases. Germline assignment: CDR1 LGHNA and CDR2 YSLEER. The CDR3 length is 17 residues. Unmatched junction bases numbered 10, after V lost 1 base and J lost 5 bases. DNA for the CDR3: TGCGCCAGCAGCCAAGGGGGACAGGGGATGGTCCTGACTGAAGCTTTCTTT. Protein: CASSQGGQGMVLTEAFF.

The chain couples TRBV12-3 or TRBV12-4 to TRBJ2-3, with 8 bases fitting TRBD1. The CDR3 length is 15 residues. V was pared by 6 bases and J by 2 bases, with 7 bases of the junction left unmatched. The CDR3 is CASRPGQEITDTQYF. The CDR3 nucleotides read TGTGCCAGCAGACCGGGACAGGAGATCACAGATACGCAGTATTTT.

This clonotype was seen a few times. The CDR3 region is CASSLYAGETQYF. The CDR3 DNA follows: TGTGCCAGCAGCTTATATGCAGGGGAGACCCAGTACTTC. This chain connects TRBV7-3 to TRBJ2-5; possibly TRBD1 for D (5 bases). CDR3 size: 13 residues. V gave up 2 bases and J gave up 5 bases, with 9 bases separating them. Germline CDR1 reads SGHTA; CDR2 reads FQGTGA. The variable domain in full, with the rest retrieved from reference TRBV7-3 and TRBJ2-5, is GAGVSQTPSNKVTEKGKYVELRCDPISGHTALYWYRQSLGQGPEFLIYFQGTGAADDSGLPNDRFFAVRPEGSVSTLKIQRTERGDSAVYLCASSLYAGETQYFGPGTRLLVL.

CDR3 loop: CSASRATGGNQPQHF. CDR3 DNA sequence: TGCAGTGCTAGTCGCGCGACCGGGGGCAATCAGCCCCAGCATTTT. The chain is built from TRBV20-1 and TRBJ1-5; D is ambiguous. CDR1 and CDR2 from the germline V gene are DFQATT and SNEGSKA (reference sequence). This CDR3 is 15 amino acids long. V was pared by 3 bases and J by 2 bases, with 14 bases between.

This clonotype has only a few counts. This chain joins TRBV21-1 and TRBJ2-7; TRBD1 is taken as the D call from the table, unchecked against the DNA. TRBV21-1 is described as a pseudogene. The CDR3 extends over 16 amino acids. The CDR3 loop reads CASSKLAGHRYYEQYF. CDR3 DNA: TGTGCCAGCAGCAAACTGGCCGGACATCGATACTACGAGCAGTACTTC.

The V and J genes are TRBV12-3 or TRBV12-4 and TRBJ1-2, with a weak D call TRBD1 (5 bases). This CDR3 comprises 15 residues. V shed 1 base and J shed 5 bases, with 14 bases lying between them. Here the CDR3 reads CASSLGGAEAYGYTF. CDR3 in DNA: TGTGCCAGCAGTTTAGGGGGCGCAGAAGCGTATGGCTACACCTTC.

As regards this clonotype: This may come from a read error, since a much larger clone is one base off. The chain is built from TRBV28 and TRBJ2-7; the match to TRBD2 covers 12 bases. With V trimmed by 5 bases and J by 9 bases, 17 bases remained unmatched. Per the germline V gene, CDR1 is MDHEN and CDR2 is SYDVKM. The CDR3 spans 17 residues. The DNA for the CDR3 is TGTGCCAGCAGTACCTACGCGGGACTAGCGGGCGGGATAGGGCAGTACTTC. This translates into CASSTYAGLAGGIGQYF.

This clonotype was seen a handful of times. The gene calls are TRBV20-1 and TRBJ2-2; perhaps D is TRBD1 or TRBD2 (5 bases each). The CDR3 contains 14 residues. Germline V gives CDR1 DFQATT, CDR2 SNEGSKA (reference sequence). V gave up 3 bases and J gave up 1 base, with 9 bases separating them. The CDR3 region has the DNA TGCAGTGCTAGCAGGGACCAGAACACCGGGGAGCTGTTTTTT. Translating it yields CSASRDQNTGELFF.

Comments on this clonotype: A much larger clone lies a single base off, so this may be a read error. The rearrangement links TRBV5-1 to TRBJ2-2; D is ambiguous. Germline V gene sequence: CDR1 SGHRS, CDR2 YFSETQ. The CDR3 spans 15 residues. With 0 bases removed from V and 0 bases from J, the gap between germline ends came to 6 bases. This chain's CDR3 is CASSLVRTNTGELFF. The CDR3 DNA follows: TGCGCCAGCAGCTTGGTCAGGACGAACACCGGGGAGCTGTTTTTT.

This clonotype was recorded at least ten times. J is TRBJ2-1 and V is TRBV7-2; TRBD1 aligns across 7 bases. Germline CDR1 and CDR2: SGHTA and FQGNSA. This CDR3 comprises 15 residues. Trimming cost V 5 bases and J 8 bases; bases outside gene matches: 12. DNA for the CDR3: TGTGCCAGCAGCCCCCGGGACAGCGATACGGATGAGCAGTTCTTC. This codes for CASSPRDSDTDEQFF.

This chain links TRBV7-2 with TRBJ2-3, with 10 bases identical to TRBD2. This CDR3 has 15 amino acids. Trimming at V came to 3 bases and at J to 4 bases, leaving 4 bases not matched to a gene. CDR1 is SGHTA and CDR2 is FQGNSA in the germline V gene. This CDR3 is CASSFLAGVADTQYF. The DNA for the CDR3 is TGTGCCAGCAGCTTCCTAGCGGGAGTGGCAGATACGCAGTATTTT.

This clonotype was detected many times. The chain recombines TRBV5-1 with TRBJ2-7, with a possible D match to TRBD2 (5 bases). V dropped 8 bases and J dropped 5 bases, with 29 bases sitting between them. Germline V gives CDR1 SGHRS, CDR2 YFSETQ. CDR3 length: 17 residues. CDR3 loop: CASRPGSYLRNVDEQYF. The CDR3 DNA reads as TGCGCCAGTAGGCCGGGATCTTACCTGCGGAATGTGGACGAGCAGTACTTC.

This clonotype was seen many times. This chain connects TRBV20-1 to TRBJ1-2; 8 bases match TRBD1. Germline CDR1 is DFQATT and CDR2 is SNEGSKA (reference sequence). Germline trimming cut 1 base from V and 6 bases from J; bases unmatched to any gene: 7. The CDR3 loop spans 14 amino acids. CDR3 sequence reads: CSARGQGALDGYTF. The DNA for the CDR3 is TGCAGTGCTAGAGGGCAGGGGGCTTTGGATGGCTACACCTTC.

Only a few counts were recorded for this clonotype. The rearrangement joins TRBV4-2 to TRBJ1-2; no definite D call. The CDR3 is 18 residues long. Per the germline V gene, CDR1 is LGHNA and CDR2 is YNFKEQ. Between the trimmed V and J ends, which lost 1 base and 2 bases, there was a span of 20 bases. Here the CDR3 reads CASSQGGTRTDVNYGYTF. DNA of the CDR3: TGTGCCAGCAGCCAAGGGGGAACCCGGACCGACGTCAACTATGGCTACACCTTC.

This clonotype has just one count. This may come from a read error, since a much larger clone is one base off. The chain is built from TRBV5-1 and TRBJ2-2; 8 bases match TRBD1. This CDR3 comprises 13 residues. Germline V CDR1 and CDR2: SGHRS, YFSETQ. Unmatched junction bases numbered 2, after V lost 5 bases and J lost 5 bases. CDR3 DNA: TGCGCCAGCAGGGACAGGGAAACCGGGGAGCTGTTTTTT. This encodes CASRDRETGELFF.

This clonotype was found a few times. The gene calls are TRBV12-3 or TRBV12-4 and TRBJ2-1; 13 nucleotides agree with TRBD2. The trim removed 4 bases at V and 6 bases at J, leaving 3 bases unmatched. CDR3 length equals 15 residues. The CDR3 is CASSSLAGGANEQFF. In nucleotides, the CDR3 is TGTGCCAGCAGTTCACTAGCGGGAGGGGCCAATGAGCAGTTCTTC.

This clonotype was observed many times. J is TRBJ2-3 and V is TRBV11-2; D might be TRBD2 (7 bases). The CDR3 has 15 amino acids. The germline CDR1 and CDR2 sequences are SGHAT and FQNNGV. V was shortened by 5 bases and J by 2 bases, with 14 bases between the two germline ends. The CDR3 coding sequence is TGTGCCAGCAGCAAGGGGGGGTGGGACACAGATACGCAGTATTTT. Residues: CASSKGGWDTDTQYF.